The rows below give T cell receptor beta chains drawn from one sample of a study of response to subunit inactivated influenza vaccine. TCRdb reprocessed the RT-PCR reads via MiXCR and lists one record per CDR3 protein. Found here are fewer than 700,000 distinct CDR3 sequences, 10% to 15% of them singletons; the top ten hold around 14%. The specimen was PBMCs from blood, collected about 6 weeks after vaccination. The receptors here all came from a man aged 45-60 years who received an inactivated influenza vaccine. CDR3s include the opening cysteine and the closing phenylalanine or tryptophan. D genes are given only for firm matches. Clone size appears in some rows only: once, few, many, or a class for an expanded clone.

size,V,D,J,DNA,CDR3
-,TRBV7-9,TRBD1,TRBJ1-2,TGTGCCAGCAGCCAATGGGACAGAGAGGGGCATGGCTACACCTTC,CASSQWDREGHGYTF
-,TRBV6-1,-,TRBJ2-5,TGTGCCAGCAGCACCGGACAGAAGGGCAGCGGAGAGACCCAGTACTTC,CASSTGQKGSGETQYF
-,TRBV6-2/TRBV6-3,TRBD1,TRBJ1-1,TGTGCCAGCAGTTACTGGGGACAGGGGGACACTGAAGCTTTCTTT,CASSYWGQGDTEAFF
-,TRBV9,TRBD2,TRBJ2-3,TGTGCCAGCAGCATCGGGACTAGCGGGTCAGATACGCAGTATTTT,CASSIGTSGSDTQYF
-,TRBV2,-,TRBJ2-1,TGTGCCAGCCGGACAGACGGCTACAATGAGCAGTTCTTC,CASRTDGYNEQFF
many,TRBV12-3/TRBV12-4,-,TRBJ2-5,TGTGCCAGCAGTTTAGCCTCAGGGAATGGGGAGACCCAGTACTTC,CASSLASGNGETQYF
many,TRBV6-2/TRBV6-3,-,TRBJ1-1,TGTGCCAGCAGTTACCCACGAGGGCCGGTTGAAGCTTTCTTT,CASSYPRGPVEAFF
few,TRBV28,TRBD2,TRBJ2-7,TGTGCCAGCAGTTCCTGGGGGGCTAGCGGGAGAAGGCGATACGAGCAGTACTTC,CASSSWGASGRRRYEQYF
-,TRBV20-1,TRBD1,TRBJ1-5,TGCAGTGCTAGGGGGGAGGTACGGGACAGACTTACTCAGCCCCAGCATTTT,CSARGEVRDRLTQPQHF
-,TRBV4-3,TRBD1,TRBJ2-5,TGCGCCAGCAGCCAAGATCTGACAGGGGTGGAGACCCAGTACTTC,CASSQDLTGVETQYF
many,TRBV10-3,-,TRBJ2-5,TGTGCCATCAGAGATTCCGGCGAAGAGACCCAGTACTTC,CAIRDSGEETQYF
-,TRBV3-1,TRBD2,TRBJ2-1,TGTGCCAGCTCCAACACCGGGACTAGCGGGTCTCGTGAGCAGTTCTTC,CASSNTGTSGSREQFF
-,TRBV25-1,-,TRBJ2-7,TGTGCCAGCATTGCATCCGGCCGAAACTACGAGCAGTACTTC,CASIASGRNYEQYF
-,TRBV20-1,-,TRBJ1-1,TGCAGTGCTAGTGCGGGGGCTTTAGCTGAAGCTTTCTTT,CSASAGALAEAFF
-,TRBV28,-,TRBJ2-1,TGTGCCAGCTCTGAGACACCGAACAATGAGCAGTTCTTC,CASSETPNNEQFF
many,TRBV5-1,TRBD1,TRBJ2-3,TGCGCCAGCAGCTCAGGACAGGGGAACACAGATACGCAGTATTTT,CASSSGQGNTDTQYF
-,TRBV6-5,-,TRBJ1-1,TGTGCCAGCAGTTCATCGTATGGGGGCGGCACTGAAGCTTTCTTT,CASSSSYGGGTEAFF
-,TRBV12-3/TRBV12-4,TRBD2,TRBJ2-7,TGTGCCAGCAGTTTCCCAGCGGGAGGGTCCCGCGAGCAGTACTTC,CASSFPAGGSREQYF
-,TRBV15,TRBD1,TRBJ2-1,TGTGCCACCAGCACTTTGAGGACAGGGTCGATGAATGAGCAGTTCTTC,CATSTLRTGSMNEQFF
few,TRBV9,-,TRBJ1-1,TGTGCCAGCAGCGTAGGCGGTTACAAGAACACTGAAGCTTTCTTT,CASSVGGYKNTEAFF
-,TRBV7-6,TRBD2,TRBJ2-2,TGTGCCAGCAGCTTAAGTCGAGACAGCGGGACGAAGGGCGGGGAGCTGTTTTTT,CASSLSRDSGTKGGELFF
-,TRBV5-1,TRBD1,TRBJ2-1,TGCGCCAGCAGCTTTGGGGACAGGAGCAATGAGCAGTTCTTC,CASSFGDRSNEQFF
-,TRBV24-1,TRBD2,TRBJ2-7,TGTGCCACCAGTGACTCTGGGGGGACTAGCGGGGAATACGAGCAGTACTTC,CATSDSGGTSGEYEQYF
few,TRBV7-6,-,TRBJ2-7,TGTGCCAGCAGCCCCCGAGGCAGGTACGAGCAGTACTTC,CASSPRGRYEQYF
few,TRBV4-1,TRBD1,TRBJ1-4,TGCGCCAGCAGCCAAGACTCAGGGGGTCGCGAAAAACTGTTTTTT,CASSQDSGGREKLFF
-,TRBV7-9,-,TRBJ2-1,TGTGCCAGCAGCAAACCCCCCGCCGGCTACAATGAGCAGTTCTTC,CASSKPPAGYNEQFF
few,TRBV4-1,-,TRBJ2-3,TGCGCCAGCAGCCAAGATGGGGCGGGAAGCACAGATACGCAGTATTTT,CASSQDGAGSTDTQYF
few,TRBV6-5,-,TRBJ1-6,TGTGCCAGCAGTTACCTCAGACCAGATTCGTCACCCCTCCACTTT,CASSYLRPDSSPLHF
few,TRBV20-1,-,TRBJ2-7,TGCAGTGCTAGTCTTGCGACAGTACTTAATTGGGGGGAGCAGTACTTC,CSASLATVLNWGEQYF
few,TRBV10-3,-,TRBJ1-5,TGTGCCATCGCGGGACGGATCAATCAGCCCCAGCATTTT,CAIAGRINQPQHF
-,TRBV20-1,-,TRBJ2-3,TGCAGTGCTAGAGATGTCGCTAACACAGATACGCAGTATTTT,CSARDVANTDTQYF
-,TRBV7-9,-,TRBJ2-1,TGTGCCAGCAGCCCCCCGGAAAGCGGACGTAATGAGCAGTTCTTC,CASSPPESGRNEQFF
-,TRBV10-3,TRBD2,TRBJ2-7,TGTGCCATCAGTGAACCTAGCGGCACCTACGAGCAGTACTTC,CAISEPSGTYEQYF
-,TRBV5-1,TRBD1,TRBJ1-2,TGCGCCAGCAGCGCGGGACAGGCTCCCTCCTATGGCTACACCTTC,CASSAGQAPSYGYTF
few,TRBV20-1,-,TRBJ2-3,TGCAGTGCTAGAGCGGGACGGGACCCAGATACGCAGTATTTT,CSARAGRDPDTQYF
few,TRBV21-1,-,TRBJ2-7,TGTGCCAGCAGCAAAGCGTTGCGGGAGTCTACCTACGAGCAGTACTTC,CASSKALRESTYEQYF
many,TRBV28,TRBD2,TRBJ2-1,TGTGCCAGCAGTCTAGCGGGAGTCGAGAATGAGCAGTTCTTC,CASSLAGVENEQFF
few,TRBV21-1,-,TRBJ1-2,TGTGCCAGCAGCAAAGATAAGGATAGCTATGGCTACACCTTC,CASSKDKDSYGYTF
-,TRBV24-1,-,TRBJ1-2,TGTGCCACCAGTGAGTCACAGGTCTTCGGTGGCTACACCTTC,CATSESQVFGGYTF
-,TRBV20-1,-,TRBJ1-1,TGCAGTGCGGTTGAGTTTGAAGCTTTCTTT,CSAVEFEAFF
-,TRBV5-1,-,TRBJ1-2,TGCGCCAGCAGCTTGGATGCCCCGCTTAACTATGGCTACACCTTC,CASSLDAPLNYGYTF